Sequencing of this TCR beta chain was carried out in a study of blood T cell repertoires in COVID-19. Study summary: Specimens from acute and convalescent COVID-19 originated in the United States, Italy and Spain. The cDNA or gDNA used as material had been derived from T cells, B-cell-depleted T cells, or PBMCs.

The CDR3 loop spans 14 amino acids. V shed 5 bases and J 3 bases; nucleotides not matched to a gene: 4. CDR1 and CDR2 from the germline V gene are MNHEY and SVGAGI. In the authors' workflow: Amplifying reference gene primers gave estimates of nucleated cell counts. The method was immunoSEQ multiplex PCR; TCRdb's version includes in-frame clones alone and lacks a portion of them. The V and J calls and the clone size are those of that table, but D and trimming were determined from the DNA. The table lists about 440,000 clones, approximately 90% of them singletons. Sequences were obtained from peripheral blood. The chain joins TRBV6-5 to TRBJ1-3, with TRBD1 identical over 7 bases. The TCR sequence derives from a woman aged 25 to 39 with acute or convalescent COVID-19. CDR3 coding DNA: TGTGCCAGCAGTCCAGACAGGGTTGGAAACACCATATATTTT. This sequence encodes CASSPDRVGNTIYF.